These 21 T cell receptor beta chains were sequenced from one sample in a study of beta chain features in type 1 diabetes. Every isolated RNA sample was fully reverse transcribed, so sequencing captured expressed TCRB transcripts. TCRdb's table, derived via immunoSEQ multiplex PCR, lists solely in-frame clones and lacks some. This repertoire shows hundreds of thousands of clones, approximately 15% found once; its top ten account for roughly 0.036%. What was sequenced was naive CD4+ T cells from blood. The receptor set was obtained from a young man in good health.

The rearrangement joins TRBV30 to TRBJ2-2; D is unclear. Germline V lookup: CDR1 GTSNPN, CDR2 SVGIG (reference sequence). CDR3 length equals 10 residues. V was cut by 8 bases and J by 5 bases, with 6 bases left in between. The CDR3 DNA follows: TGTGCCCTTCAAACCGGGGAGCTGTTTTTT. This sequence encodes CALQTGELFF.

The chain is built from TRBV30 and TRBJ2-3; possibly TRBD2 for D (6 bases). There are 14 residues in the CDR3. CDR1 GTSNPN and CDR2 SVGIG come from the germline V gene (reference sequence). V lost 2 bases and J lost 4, with 13 bases in between. CDR3 in DNA: TGTGCCTGGAGTCGTGGGGGGAGGCCAGATACGCAGTATTTT. Protein product: CAWSRGGRPDTQYF.

The rearrangement links TRBV23-1 to TRBJ2-2; unclear D gene. TRBV23-1 is marked as an open reading frame, function uncertain. The CDR3 contains 18 residues. V was cut by 0 bases and J by 3 bases, with 17 bases left in between. Here the CDR3 reads CASSQSSILSPYTGELFF. CDR3 in DNA: TGCGCCAGCAGTCAATCCTCCATATTGTCCCCCTACACCGGGGAGCTGTTTTTT.

This clone was counted between two and nine times. V gene TRBV10-3 combines with J gene TRBJ2-3, with D perhaps matching TRBD2 (6 bases). CDR1 is ENHRY and CDR2 is SYGVKD in the germline V gene. Trimming removed 0 bases from V and 5 bases from J, with 12 bases in between. The CDR3 is 15 amino acids. Here the CDR3 DNA reads TGTGCCATCAGTGAGTCTCCGGGGGTGGGAGATACGCAGTATTTT. This sequence encodes CAISESPGVGDTQYF.

This clone was counted at least ten times. This chain links TRBV7-9 with TRBJ2-1, with D hard to call. Germline values: CDR1 SEHNR, CDR2 FQNEAQ (reference sequence). The ends were cut back, 5 bases at V and 4 bases at J, with 12 bases in the middle. The CDR3 is made up of 14 amino acids. CDR3 coding DNA: TGTGCCAGCAGCCCCAACGATCGATACAATGAGCAGTTCTTC. This gives the protein CASSPNDRYNEQFF.

The chain links TRBV29-1 to TRBJ2-7; TRBD1 matches 8 bases. The CDR3 runs 13 residues. Unmatched junction bases numbered 7, after V lost 7 bases and J lost 2 bases. Germline V CDR1 and CDR2: SQVTM, ANQGSEA. CDR3 sequence: CSGGQGPTYEQYF. As DNA, the CDR3 is TGCAGCGGCGGACAGGGCCCTACCTACGAGCAGTACTTC.

As to this clone: The sample holds other DNA sequences that translate to the same CDR3. J is TRBJ2-5 and V is TRBV18; no firm D call. Trimming took 3 bases from V and 5 from J, leaving 4 bases between them. This CDR3 spans 11 amino acids. Germline V lookup: CDR1 KGHSH, CDR2 LQKENI. The CDR3 loop is CASSPKETQYF. The CDR3, as DNA: TGTGCCAGCTCACCTAAGGAGACCCAGTACTTC.

This clone was counted only a few times. The rearrangement links TRBV19 to TRBJ2-6, with 7 bases aligning to TRBD2. The CDR3 spans 15 residues. The V gene's germline CDR1 is LNHDA and CDR2 SQIVND (reference sequence). With V trimmed by 5 bases and J by 2 bases, 3 bases remained unmatched. CDR3 nucleotide sequence: TGTGCCAGTAGTGGGAGGGTCACTGGGGCCAACGTCCTGACTTTC. Translating gives CASSGRVTGANVLTF.

This clone was picked up a small number of times. The J gene is TRBJ2-6, the V gene TRBV28, with a possible D match to TRBD1 (6 bases). Per the germline V gene, CDR1 is MDHEN and CDR2 is SYDVKM. V gave up 7 bases and J gave up 2 bases, with 9 bases separating them. The length of the CDR3 is 14 residues. In DNA, the CDR3 is TGTGCCAGCACCAGGGGAGCTGGGGCCAACGTCCTGACTTTC. The encoded protein is CASTRGAGANVLTF.

The chain joins TRBV9 to TRBJ1-1; D remains ambiguous. This CDR3 contains 13 residues. Germline CDR1 reads SGDLS; CDR2 reads YYNGEE. Between the trimmed V and J ends, which lost 4 bases and 4 bases, there was a span of 11 bases. The CDR3 loop reads CASSYLVSTEAFF. The CDR3 nucleotides read TGTGCCAGCAGCTATCTTGTCTCCACTGAAGCTTTCTTT.

This clone was detected a few times. V and J are TRBV4-1 and TRBJ2-7; 7 bases line up with TRBD2. With 1 base clipped from V and 0 bases from J, the junction kept 9 bases outside the gene matches. Germline CDR1 MGHRA, CDR2 YSYEKL. This CDR3 is built from 17 residues. CDR3 sequence reads: CASSQVDRAGDSYEQYF. CDR3 bases: TGCGCCAGCAGCCAAGTTGATAGGGCGGGGGACTCCTACGAGCAGTACTTC.

V and J are TRBV18 and TRBJ2-3; D not resolved. The CDR3 is 14 residues long. V shed 0 bases and J shed 3 bases, with 7 bases lying between them. Germline CDR1 is KGHSH and CDR2 is LQKENI. CDR3 protein: CASSPPQGTDTQYF. CDR3 bases: TGTGCCAGCTCACCACCGCAAGGTACAGATACGCAGTATTTT.

The sample holds a few counts of this clone. The gene calls are TRBV7-2 and TRBJ2-2; D ambiguous. This CDR3 is 14 amino acids long. V gave up 2 bases and J gave up 1 base, with 5 bases separating them. Germline V gene lookup returns CDR1 SGHTA and CDR2 FQGNSA. The chain's CDR3 is CASSLRQNTGELFF. Here the CDR3 DNA reads TGTGCCAGCAGCTTAAGGCAGAACACCGGGGAGCTGTTTTTT.

This clone was counted a few times. J is TRBJ1-6 and V is TRBV5-1, with D possibly TRBD1 on 6 matching bases. The germline V and J ends were trimmed by 0 bases and 7 bases, with 8 bases remaining between them. Germline values: CDR1 SGHRS, CDR2 YFSETQ. CDR3 length: 14 residues. DNA for the CDR3: TGCGCCAGCAGCTTGGAGGGGACAAATTCACCCCTCCACTTT. It encodes CASSLEGTNSPLHF.

V usage is TRBV30 and J usage is TRBJ1-2; 7 nucleotides agree with TRBD1. The CDR3 has 16 amino acids. V lost 4 bases to trimming and J lost 1 base; unmatched junction nucleotides: 12. CDR1 and CDR2 from the germline V gene are GTSNPN and SVGIG (reference sequence). DNA for the CDR3: TGTGCCTGGACTCAAGGGGGGACAGTCGTTAACTATGGCTACACCTTC. Its protein is CAWTQGGTVVNYGYTF.

The chain has TRBV5-6 and TRBJ2-1; a possible D gene is TRBD2 (6 bases). The CDR3 has 14 amino acids. The V gene's germline CDR1 is SGHDT and CDR2 YYEEEE. Between the trimmed V and J ends, which lost 4 bases and 3 bases, there was a span of 11 bases. The CDR3 DNA sequence: TGTGCCAGCAGCCAACGGGGGTACTACAATGAGCAGTTCTTC. It is translated as CASSQRGYYNEQFF.

The rearrangement joins TRBV5-4 to TRBJ2-5; D gene uncertain. Germline V gives CDR1 SGHNT, CDR2 YYREEE (reference sequence). Trimming took 0 bases from V and 4 from J, leaving 10 bases between them. The CDR3 covers 14 residues. In DNA, the CDR3 is TGTGCCAGCAGCTTGGAAGGGCATGGAGAGACCCAGTACTTC. Translated: CASSLEGHGETQYF.

This clone was seen a few times. The rearrangement links TRBV7-2 to TRBJ2-3; D gene ambiguous. Germline lookup yields CDR1 SGHTA and CDR2 FQGNSA. The CDR3 runs to 16 residues. Trimming removed 0 bases at V and 2 bases at J, with 12 bases between. CDR3 in amino acids: CASSLAGSLSTDTQYF. Written as DNA, the CDR3 is TGTGCCAGCAGCTTAGCGGGTTCTCTATCCACAGATACGCAGTATTTT.

The chain combines TRBV29-1 with TRBJ1-1; 9 nucleotides line up with TRBD1. V gave up 5 bases and J gave up 5 bases; unmatched junction bases: 3. In germline, CDR1 is SQVTM, CDR2 ANQGSEA. The CDR3 loop spans 12 amino acids. CDR3 sequence reads: CSVNRGRTEAFF. The CDR3 nucleotides are TGCAGCGTTAACAGGGGGCGAACTGAAGCTTTCTTT.

This clone appeared a few times. V gene TRBV7-9 combines with J gene TRBJ2-1; 10 bases fit TRBD2. CDR3 length equals 15 residues. The germline V gene encodes CDR1 SEHNR and CDR2 FQNEAQ (reference sequence). V gave up 5 bases and J gave up 8 bases; unmatched junction bases: 9. The CDR3 spells CASSPVASGGYEQFF. The CDR3 nucleotides read TGTGCCAGCAGCCCTGTGGCTAGCGGGGGTTATGAGCAGTTCTTC.

V and J are TRBV5-6 and TRBJ2-7, with TRBD2 as a possible D gene (5 bases). V dropped 1 base and J dropped 6 bases, with 8 bases sitting between them. Germline V gives CDR1 SGHDT, CDR2 YYEEEE. The CDR3 extends over 12 amino acids. The chain's CDR3 is CASSLFRGEQYF. For the CDR3, the DNA is TGTGCCAGCAGCTTGTTCCGGGGCGAGCAGTACTTC.